Detailed here is one T cell receptor (beta chain). Authors' processing steps: Estimation of nucleated cell counts relied on the amplification of reference gene primers. The data were produced by immunoSEQ multiplex PCR, yet TCRdb's version contains in-frame clones alone and is incomplete. That table gives V, J and clone size, and the DNA gave D and trimming. The top ten clones hold approximately 8.6% of a sample with around 200,000 clones, around 83% of them seen once. This sample was included in a study of blood T cell repertoires in COVID-19. The CDR3 sequence is 15 residues long. V trimming: 2 bases; J trimming: 3 bases; junction bases outside the gene matches: 6. Germline CDR1 is MGHRA and CDR2 is YSYEKL.

The chain carries TRBV4-1 and TRBJ2-7; 8 nucleotides line up with TRBD2. Material for sequencing was peripheral blood. This clonotype was obtained from a man aged 40-49 years with active or convalescent COVID-19. The CDR3 DNA sequence: TGCGCCAGCAGCCAACCCGGGACTAGAGTCTACGAGCAGTACTTC. Its translation is CASSQPGTRVYEQYF.